This TCR beta chain was sequenced in a study of shared clonotypes between healthy human individuals. Libraries were prepared by immunoSEQ multiplex PCR; TCRdb keeps only in-frame clonotypes and omits some of them. This sample has about 670,000 clones; roughly 70% occur once, and the top ten carry approximately 2%. The donors, healthy adults who were HIV-negative, had experienced no recent acute infections or vaccinations. The germline V gene encodes CDR1 KGHSH and CDR2 LQKENI. The J segment lost 9 bases and the V segment lost 6 bases, leaving 5 bases of the junction unmatched. CDR3 size: 12 residues. This clone occurred a few times.

The sequenced material came from memory CD4+ T cells sorted from blood. Subset described: CD45RA-negative fraction. This chain uses TRBV18 with TRBJ2-1, with 7 bases that match TRBD1. The receptor comes from a woman aged 25 to 45 in good health. CDR3 in DNA: TGTGCCAGCTCCCGACAGGGACCTGAGCAGTTCTTC. Its protein is CASSRQGPEQFF.